This T cell receptor (beta chain) was sequenced for a study of cytomegalovirus exposure and HLA in healthy donors (dated by TCRdb to about 2017). Some background on the complete study: The 700 or so repertoires of the first cohort and the roughly 120 validation repertoires were produced on the same platform, according to a later analysis. Besides the first cohort of 550 to 750 subjects, a separate validation cohort made up of about 120 different subjects was used. The study was designed to test whether signatures of past pathogen exposure could be identified by cataloging public T cell receptors. The study combined high-throughput TCR immunosequencing, statistical association of individual TCRs with disease status, and machine learning to predict cytomegalovirus infection status. What the study reported, not specific to this receptor: The authors suggested that the approach could potentially be extended to other disease states and immunological phenotypes. In both the original and validation cohorts, the classifier was reported to diagnose cytomegalovirus status with high specificity and sensitivity. A few of the identified cytomegalovirus-associated TCR beta chains were confirmed in vitro to be specific for cytomegalovirus antigens. Most TCR sequences were observed very rarely across donors, whereas some public TCRs were present in many individuals. Subsequent analysis determined that TCRs grouped into clusters in the first cohort also showed a tendency toward co-occurrence across the 90 to 150 validation repertoires, and 90% to 95% of cluster scores exceeded 0. All 120 or so repertoires were used to score co-occurrence in the validation cohort in a later analysis, because that analysis had no HLA typing for the cohort. In the study, approximately 150 TCR beta chains were listed as associated with cytomegalovirus.

Receptor libraries were prepared by the immunoSEQ multiplex PCR assay. The source study handled its data this way. A statistical classification framework was built for diagnosing cytomegalovirus status from the catalog of TCR beta chain sequences. TCRdb holds this immuneACCESS table with in-frame rearrangements only. Some clones are missing; in checked studies, unresolved V genes explain under half, and the rest has no known cause. V, J and clone size derive from that table, while D and trimming were established from the DNA sequence. Recorded for this sample are 90,000 to 120,000 clones; approximately 96% of them occurred a single time. The ten largest account for roughly 0.66% of the sample. The CDR3 runs 18 amino acids, cysteine and phenylalanine included. The CDR3 DNA has 54 bases and is translated from base 1. At the junction V is shortened by 4 bases and J by 0 bases; bases outside the gene matches: 8. Reading the germline V gene (reference sequence) gives CDR1 LNHNV and CDR2 YYDKDF.

Donors formed part of the validation cohort, which comprised 120 or so subjects and was distinct from the first cohort of 690 or so subjects. To note about this clone: Its target antigen remains unknown. Per-nucleotide qualities are absent, and no much larger clonotype sits a single base away.

Sequencing used PBMCs. This TCR was sampled from a young woman in good health and CMV-seronegative. This chain joins TRBV15 to TRBJ2-6, with 8 central nucleotides matching TRBD2. This receptor carries the CDR3 CATSKPGLGFSGANVLTF. The DNA is as follows: TGTGCCACCAGCAAGCCGGGACTAGGTTTCTCTGGGGCCAACGTCCTGACTTTC.